The rows below give T cell receptor beta chains drawn from one sample of a study of identical twins. TCRdb passed the 5' RACE reads through MiXCR, listing each CDR3 protein once. Of about 470,000 distinct CDR3 sequences detected, roughly 24% appear once; the ten largest clones hold about 2.7%. The same sample was also used in a study of T cells expressing NK-cell markers.

The source material was CD4+ T cells sorted from blood. These receptors all stem from a woman younger than 35 in good health. The CDR3 runs from the conserved cysteine through the conserved F or W. The D gene is left open where the match is weak. Rows may omit the clone size; those that give it use once, few, many or a size class.

v_call	d_call	clone_size	cdr3_length	j_call	cdr3_aa	cdr3_nt
TRBV11-3	.	.	15	TRBJ2-2	CASREYSTASGELFF	TGTGCCAGCAGGGAATACTCTACAGCGTCCGGGGAGCTGTTTTTT
TRBV20-1	TRBD1	few	15	TRBJ1-5	CSAETGGRGNQPQHF	TGCAGTGCGGAGACAGGGGGCAGGGGCAATCAGCCCCAGCATTTT
TRBV10-1	TRBD2	once	16	TRBJ2-1	CASRAGLAGIYNEQFF	TGCGCCAGCAGGGCTGGACTAGCGGGCATCTACAATGAGCAGTTCTTC
TRBV5-1	.	.	14	TRBJ2-5	CASSLERVQETQYF	TGCGCCAGCAGCTTGGAACGAGTCCAAGAGACCCAGTACTTC
TRBV10-1	TRBD2	.	13	TRBJ2-3	CASSEAGSDTQYF	TGCGCCAGCAGCGAAGCGGGAAGTGATACGCAGTATTTT
TRBV7-2	.	many	13	TRBJ2-7	CASSLEVGKRQYF	TGTGCCAGCAGCTTAGAGGTTGGAAAAAGGCAGTACTTC
TRBV24-1	.	.	15	TRBJ1-5	CATSRGKLSHQPQHF	TGTGCCACCAGCAGAGGGAAATTGAGTCATCAGCCCCAGCATTTT
TRBV7-3	.	few	15	TRBJ1-4	CASSARRAEGEKLFF	TGTGCCAGCAGCGCCCGGCGGGCGGAAGGGGAAAAACTGTTTTTT
TRBV6-2/TRBV6-3	.	.	15	TRBJ2-3	CASSSEFVASDTQYF	TGTGCCAGCAGTTCTGAGTTTGTTGCTTCAGATACGCAGTATTTT
TRBV5-1	.	.	14	TRBJ2-3	CASSFPGGTDTQYF	TGCGCCAGCAGCTTCCCAGGCGGCACAGATACGCAGTATTTT
TRBV5-1	TRBD2	few	17	TRBJ2-1	CASGREGTASSYNEQFF	TGCGCCAGCGGTCGGGAGGGTACCGCTAGCTCCTACAATGAGCAGTTCTTC
TRBV5-5	.	.	12	TRBJ1-4	CASRQASGAMFF	TGTGCCAGCAGGCAGGCGTCGGGGGCAATGTTTTTT
TRBV10-2	TRBD1	few	13	TRBJ2-5	CATTQGAGETQYF	TGCGCCACGACACAGGGGGCCGGTGAGACCCAGTACTTC
TRBV6-2/TRBV6-3	.	.	11	TRBJ2-7	CASRRQVEQYF	TGTGCCAGCAGGCGACAGGTCGAGCAGTACTTC
TRBV20-1	.	.	15	TRBJ2-7	CSALSGEASSSEQYF	TGCAGTGCCCTCTCTGGGGAGGCTTCGTCTTCCGAGCAGTACTTC
TRBV12-3/TRBV12-4	TRBD2	.	18	TRBJ2-7	CASSLPTTLLAGASEQYF	TGTGCCAGCAGTCTACCTACAACCCTACTAGCGGGAGCTTCCGAGCAGTACTTC
TRBV7-3	.	.	14	TRBJ1-1	CASSSGLPNTEAFF	TGTGCCAGCAGCTCCGGACTGCCGAACACTGAAGCTTTCTTT
TRBV13	.	few	13	TRBJ2-7	CASSFGRTIEQYF	TGTGCCAGCAGCTTCGGAAGAACGATCGAGCAGTACTTC
TRBV28	TRBD1	.	14	TRBJ2-7	CASSWTWDSYEQYF	TGTGCCAGCAGTTGGACCTGGGACAGCTACGAGCAGTACTTC
TRBV20-1	TRBD1	.	12	TRBJ1-2	CSAWEGAYGYTF	TGCAGTGCTTGGGAGGGGGCATATGGCTACACCTTC
TRBV5-1	.	few	14	TRBJ1-1	CASSSLPLNTEAFF	TGCGCCAGCAGCTCCCTTCCATTGAACACTGAAGCTTTCTTT
TRBV29-1	TRBD2	many	12	TRBJ2-5	CSVSSGGETQYF	TGCAGCGTTTCTAGCGGGGGAGAGACCCAGTACTTC
TRBV29-1	.	.	11	TRBJ2-7	CSVQGIYEQYF	TGCAGCGTTCAGGGAATCTACGAGCAGTACTTC
TRBV29-1	TRBD2	few	15	TRBJ2-2	CSVRAGGMNTGELFF	TGCAGCGTTAGAGCGGGAGGAATGAACACCGGGGAGCTGTTTTTT
TRBV10-3	TRBD1	.	14	TRBJ1-1	CAISGGQFDTEAFF	TGTGCCATCAGTGGGGGACAGTTTGATACTGAAGCTTTCTTT
TRBV6-1	.	.	14	TRBJ2-2	CASSETLADGELFF	TGTGCCAGCAGTGAGACACTAGCAGACGGGGAGCTGTTTTTT
TRBV7-3	TRBD1	.	16	TRBJ2-2	CASSPLGTGDSQELFF	TGTGCCAGCAGCCCTCTTGGGACAGGGGACTCGCAGGAGCTGTTTTTT
TRBV27	TRBD1	.	17	TRBJ2-4	CASSDRGGWNAKNIQYF	TGTGCCAGCAGCGACAGGGGGGGGTGGAACGCCAAAAACATTCAGTACTTC
TRBV3-1	.	.	13	TRBJ2-3	CASSLRTSDTQYF	TGTGCCAGCAGCCTGCGCACATCAGATACGCAGTATTTT
TRBV10-3	.	few	14	TRBJ1-3	CAIREGRAGNTIYF	TGTGCCATCAGGGAGGGACGGGCTGGAAACACCATATATTTT
TRBV6-2/TRBV6-3	.	few	13	TRBJ2-2	CASSPAHYRELFF	TGTGCCAGCAGTCCGGCTCACTACAGGGAACTGTTTTTT
TRBV12-3/TRBV12-4	TRBD2	.	16	TRBJ2-1	CASSSTSANSYNEQFF	TGTGCCAGCAGCTCCACTAGCGCCAATTCCTACAATGAGCAGTTCTTC
TRBV20-1	TRBD2	few	16	TRBJ2-1	CSARDPGLAVGHEQFF	TGCAGTGCTAGAGACCCGGGACTAGCGGTGGGCCATGAGCAGTTCTTC
TRBV9	.	many	12	TRBJ1-2	CASSGPREGYTF	TGTGCCAGCAGCGGACCCAGGGAAGGCTACACCTTC
TRBV18	TRBD2	.	14	TRBJ2-1	CASSPASGINEQFF	TGTGCCAGCTCACCTGCAAGCGGGATTAATGAGCAGTTCTTC
TRBV12-5	.	.	13	TRBJ1-5	CASGLERDQPQHF	.
TRBV10-3	.	few	12	TRBJ2-7	CAISGGTREQYF	TGTGCCATCTCTGGGGGAACGCGCGAGCAGTACTTC
TRBV10-3	.	.	11	TRBJ2-1	CAISDDREQFF	TGTGCCATCAGTGATGACCGTGAGCAGTTCTTC
TRBV7-2	.	.	15	TRBJ2-2	CASSLQGGGPGELFF	TGTGCCAGCAGCCTACAGGGAGGGGGTCCCGGGGAGCTGTTTTTT
TRBV12-3/TRBV12-4	.	.	11	TRBJ1-4	CASSVTEKLFF	TGTGCCAGCAGTGTGACAGAAAAACTGTTTTTT
TRBV29-1	.	.	11	TRBJ2-2	CSVVIPGELFF	TGCAGCGTTGTAATCCCCGGGGAGCTGTTTTTT
TRBV15	TRBD1	.	16	TRBJ2-4	CATSRDSTGASYIQYF	TGTGCCACCAGCAGAGATTCAACAGGGGCTAGTTACATTCAGTACTTC
TRBV27	.	.	17	TRBJ2-5	CASSLSPIRTGEETQYF	TGTGCCAGCAGTCTTAGCCCCATTCGGACGGGGGAGGAGACCCAGTACTTC
TRBV5-1	TRBD2	.	19	TRBJ2-4	CASSLELAGGNMAKNIQYF	TGCGCCAGCAGCTTGGAGCTAGCGGGGGGGAATATGGCCAAAAACATTCAGTACTTC
TRBV20-1	TRBD2	few	12	TRBJ2-7	CSAVAGAREQYF	TGCAGTGCAGTAGCGGGGGCAAGGGAGCAGTACTTC
TRBV6-2/TRBV6-3	TRBD2	.	16	TRBJ2-3	CASSRTASGRTDTQYF	TGTGCCAGCAGTCGAACAGCTAGCGGGAGAACAGATACGCAGTATTTT
TRBV12-3/TRBV12-4	TRBD2	few	15	TRBJ2-1	CASSFRTSGRGEQFF	TGTGCCAGCAGTTTCAGGACTAGCGGGAGGGGTGAGCAGTTCTTC
TRBV4-2	.	few	13	TRBJ1-5	CASRRNSNQPQHF	TGTGCCAGCAGACGGAATAGCAATCAGCCCCAGCATTTT
TRBV7-4	.	.	16	TRBJ2-4	CASSPREDAAKNIQYF	TGTGCCAGCAGCCCCAGGGAGGACGCCGCCAAAAACATTCAGTACTTC
TRBV20-1	TRBD2	.	13	TRBJ2-7	CSAVSAGVGEQYF	TGCAGTGCAGTTAGTGCGGGAGTAGGAGAGCAGTACTTC
TRBV5-1	TRBD2	.	17	TRBJ2-7	CASSPRASGRLAYEQYF	TGCGCCAGCAGCCCTCGGGCTAGCGGGAGACTGGCCTACGAGCAGTACTTC
TRBV20-1	TRBD2	few	16	TRBJ2-1	CSARPAGLAGGSEQFF	TGCAGTGCTAGACCCGCCGGACTAGCGGGAGGTAGTGAGCAGTTCTTC
TRBV20-1	TRBD2	.	14	TRBJ2-3	CSATPGLGTDTQYF	TGCAGTGCTACCCCGGGACTAGGCACAGATACGCAGTATTTT